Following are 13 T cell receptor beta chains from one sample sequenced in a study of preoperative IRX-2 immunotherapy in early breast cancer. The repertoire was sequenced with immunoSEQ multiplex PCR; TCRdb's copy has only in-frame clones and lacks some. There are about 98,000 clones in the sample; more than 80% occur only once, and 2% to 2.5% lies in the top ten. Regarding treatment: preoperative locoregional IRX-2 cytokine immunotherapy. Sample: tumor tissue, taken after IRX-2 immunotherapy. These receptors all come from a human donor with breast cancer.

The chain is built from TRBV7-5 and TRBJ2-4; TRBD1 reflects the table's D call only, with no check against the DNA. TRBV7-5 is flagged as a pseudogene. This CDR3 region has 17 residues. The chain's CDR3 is CASSLEWTGIAKNIQYF. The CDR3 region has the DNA TGTGCCAGCAGCTTAGAGTGGACAGGCATAGCCAAAAACATTCAGTACTTC.

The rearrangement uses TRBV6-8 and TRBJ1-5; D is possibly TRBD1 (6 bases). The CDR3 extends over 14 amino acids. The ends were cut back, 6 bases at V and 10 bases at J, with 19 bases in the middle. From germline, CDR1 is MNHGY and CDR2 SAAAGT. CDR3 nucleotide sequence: TGTGCCAGCAGGGGGGCCGGGGTTAATTACCCCCAGCATTTT. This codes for CASRGAGVNYPQHF.

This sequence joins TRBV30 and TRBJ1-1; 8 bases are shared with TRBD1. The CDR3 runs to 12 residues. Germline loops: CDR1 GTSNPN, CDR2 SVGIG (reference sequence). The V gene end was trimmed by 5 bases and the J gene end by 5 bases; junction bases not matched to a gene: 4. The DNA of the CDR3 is TGTGCCTGGGACAGGGGTGGAACTGAAGCTTTCTTT. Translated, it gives CAWDRGGTEAFF.

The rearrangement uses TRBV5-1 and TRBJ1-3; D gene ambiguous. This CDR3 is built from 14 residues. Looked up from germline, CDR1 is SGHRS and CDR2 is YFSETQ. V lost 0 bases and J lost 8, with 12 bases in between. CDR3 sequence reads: CASSLVTPEDTIYF. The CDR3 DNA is TGCGCCAGCAGCTTGGTAACTCCGGAGGACACCATATATTTT.

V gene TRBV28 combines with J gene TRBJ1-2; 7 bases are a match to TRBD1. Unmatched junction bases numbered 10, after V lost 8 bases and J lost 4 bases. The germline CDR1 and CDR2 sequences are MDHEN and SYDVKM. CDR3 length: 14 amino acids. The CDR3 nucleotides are TGTGCCAGCGGGGAAACAGGGGACTCCTATGGCTACACCTTC. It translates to CASGETGDSYGYTF.

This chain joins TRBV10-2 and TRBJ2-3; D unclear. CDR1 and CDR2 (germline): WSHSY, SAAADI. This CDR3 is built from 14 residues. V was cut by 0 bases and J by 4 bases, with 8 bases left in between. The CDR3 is CASSESVAPDTQYF. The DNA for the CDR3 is TGCGCCAGCAGTGAGTCAGTAGCCCCAGATACGCAGTATTTT.

DNA for the CDR3: TGTGCCAGCAGTTACGCCCGTGGGCCACCCCTCCACTTT. Encoded protein: CASSYARGPPLHF. The chain is built from TRBV6-8 and TRBJ1-6, with D uncertain. Deletions cut 2 bases from V and 11 bases from J, with 10 bases between. This CDR3 contains 13 residues. The germline gives CDR1 MNHGY, CDR2 SAAAGT.

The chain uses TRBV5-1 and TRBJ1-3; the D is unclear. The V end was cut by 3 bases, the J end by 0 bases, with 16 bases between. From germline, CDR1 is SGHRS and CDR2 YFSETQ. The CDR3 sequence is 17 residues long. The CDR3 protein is CASSSGFGRSSGNTIYF. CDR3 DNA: TGCGCCAGCAGCTCGGGCTTCGGACGGAGCTCTGGAAACACCATATATTTT.

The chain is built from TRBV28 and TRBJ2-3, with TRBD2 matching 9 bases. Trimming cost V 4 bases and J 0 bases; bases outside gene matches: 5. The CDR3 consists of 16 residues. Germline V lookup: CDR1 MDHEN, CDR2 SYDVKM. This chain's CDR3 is CASSSPSGISTDTQYF. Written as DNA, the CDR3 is TGTGCCAGCAGTTCTCCTAGCGGGATAAGCACAGATACGCAGTATTTT.

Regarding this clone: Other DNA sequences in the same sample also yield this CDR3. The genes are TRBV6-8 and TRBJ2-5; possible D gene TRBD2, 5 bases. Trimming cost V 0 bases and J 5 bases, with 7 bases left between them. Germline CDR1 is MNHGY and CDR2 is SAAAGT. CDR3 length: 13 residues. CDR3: CASSYSRGETQYF. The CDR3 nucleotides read TGTGCCAGCAGTTACTCGAGAGGGGAGACCCAGTACTTC.

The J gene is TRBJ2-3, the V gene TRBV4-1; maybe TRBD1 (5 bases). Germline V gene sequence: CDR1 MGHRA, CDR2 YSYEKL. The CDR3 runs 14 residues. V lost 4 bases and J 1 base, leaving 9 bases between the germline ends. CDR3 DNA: TGCGCCAGCAGCCTCCTAGGGGGCACAGATACGCAGTATTTT. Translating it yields CASSLLGGTDTQYF.

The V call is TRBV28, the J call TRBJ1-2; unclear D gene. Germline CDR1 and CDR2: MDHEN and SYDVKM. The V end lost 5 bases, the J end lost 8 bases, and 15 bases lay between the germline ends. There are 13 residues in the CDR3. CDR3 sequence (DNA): TGTGCCAGCAGTCGCGAGGGTGAGCGGGGCTACACCTTC. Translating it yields CASSREGERGYTF.

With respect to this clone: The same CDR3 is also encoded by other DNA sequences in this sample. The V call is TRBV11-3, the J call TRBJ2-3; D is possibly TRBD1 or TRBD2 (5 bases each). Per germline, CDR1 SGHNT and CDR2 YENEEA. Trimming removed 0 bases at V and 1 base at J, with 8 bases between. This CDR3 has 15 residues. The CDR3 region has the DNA TGTGCCAGCAGCTTAGAGGGACGTGGCACAGATACGCAGTATTTT. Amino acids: CASSLEGRGTDTQYF. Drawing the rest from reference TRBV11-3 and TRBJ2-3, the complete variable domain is EAGVVQSPRYKIIEKKQPVAFWCNPISGHNTLYWYLQNLGQGPELLIRYENEEAVDDSQLPKDRFSAERLKGVDSTLKIQPAELGDSAVYLCASSLEGRGTDTQYFGPGTRLTVL.